This T cell receptor (beta chain) derives from a study of cytomegalovirus exposure and HLA in healthy donors. About the study: The 110 million or so unique TCR beta sequences, from about 180 million T cells, were found by an earlier analysis. Notes on the study in general: TCR beta chain V- and J-gene trimming was linked, in a later analysis, to a missense variant in DCLRE1C.

All donors participated as healthy donors of bone marrow. PCR amplification relied on 60 Vbeta primers (plus 13 Jbeta primers). Measured with immunoSEQ multiplex PCR; TCRdb has only the in-frame clones, and not every one. This sample yields just over 200,000 clones, of which around 70% are seen a single time; 2.6% belongs to the top ten. About this clone itself: Its target is unknown.

The CDR3 length is 15 residues. V trimming: 2 bases; J trimming: 2 bases; junction bases outside the gene matches: 5. Germline CDR1 and CDR2: SNHLY and FYNNEI. V and J are TRBV2 and TRBJ2-7, with TRBD1 matching 8 bases. This TCR was recovered from a man aged 35-49 years in good health and CMV-seropositive. Sequenced material: PBMCs. The CDR3 coding sequence is TGTGCCAGCAGTGAAATCCAGGGGGCGGCCTACGAGCAGTACTTC. It encodes CASSEIQGAAYEQYF.